What follows describes a single TCR beta chain. Reverse transcribed after extraction, RNA yielded cDNA as the sequencing template. Profiled with immunoSEQ multiplex PCR; TCRdb holds only in-frame clones, not every one. The table has about 210,000 clones, about 58% seen once; the top ten hold around 1.4%. Treatment described: oral pan-JAK inhibitor, 5-10 mg twice daily. This entry belongs to a study of CD8+ T cells in alopecia areata. V was pared by 4 bases and J by 4 bases, with 8 bases of the junction left unmatched. The CDR3 contains 15 residues. CDR1 SGHAT and CDR2 FQNNGV come from the germline V gene.

This clonotype was sampled from a human donor with alopecia areata. The V call is TRBV11-2, the J call TRBJ1-1, with 8 positions matching TRBD1. The sequences come from CD4+ T cells sorted from blood, collected at week 4, from a patient treated with tofacitinib. The CDR3 sequence: CASSWAGGQGTEAFF. For the CDR3, the DNA is TGTGCCAGCAGCTGGGCAGGGGGCCAGGGCACTGAAGCTTTCTTT.